One and the same sample provided the 27 T cell receptor beta chains below, sequenced in a study of cytomegalovirus exposure and HLA in healthy donors. Amplification used 60 Vbeta primers and 13 Jbeta primers. Method: immunoSEQ multiplex PCR; TCRdb's copy keeps in-frame clones and lacks some. The data show 210,000 or so clones, approximately 85% seen once. Sequenced material: PBMCs. These receptors were collected from a girl aged 2-10 years in good health and CMV-seronegative.

The chain is built from TRBV2 and TRBJ2-5, with 7 positions matching TRBD1. The J call could be wrong; TRBJ2-7 is a better fit for the DNA end. This CDR3 comprises 13 residues. The germline V gene encodes CDR1 SNHLY and CDR2 FYNNEI. CDR3 region: CASGDSSSYEQYF. Written as DNA, the CDR3 is TGTGCCAGCGGGGACAGTTCCTCCTACGAGCAGTACTTC.

The chain carries TRBV5-1 and TRBJ2-1; D not resolved. Germline loops: CDR1 SGHRS, CDR2 YFSETQ. V shed 0 bases and J shed 8 bases, with 15 bases lying between them. The CDR3 loop spans 15 amino acids. DNA for the CDR3: TGCGCCAGCAGCTTGGGAAATAGTGCGTTTGATGAGCAGTTCTTC. Translated: CASSLGNSAFDEQFF.

This rearrangement joins TRBV2 to TRBJ1-2, with a weak D call TRBD1 (6 bases). The CDR3 contains 14 residues. Deletions cut 4 bases from V and 1 base from J, with 10 bases between. In germline, CDR1 is SNHLY, CDR2 FYNNEI. The CDR3 DNA is TGTGCCAGCAGTGGGACAGTCCTTAACTATGGCTACACCTTC. Translated: CASSGTVLNYGYTF.

The chain couples TRBV6-5 to TRBJ1-2; 7 bases match TRBD1. The germline V gene encodes CDR1 MNHEY and CDR2 SVGAGI. The CDR3 runs 15 residues. Trimming at V came to 5 bases and at J to 5 bases, leaving 11 bases not matched to a gene. The CDR3 region has the DNA TGTGCCAGCAGTCCCTACGTAGGACAGGCGTATGGCTACACCTTC. It encodes CASSPYVGQAYGYTF.

Only a few counts were recorded for this clone. The chain couples TRBV4-1 to TRBJ1-4, with 10 bases aligning to TRBD1. V was clipped by 0 bases and J by 2 bases; unmatched bases: 9. The CDR3 covers 19 residues. Germline loops: CDR1 MGHRA, CDR2 YSYEKL. CDR3 sequence: CASSQEGTGEATTNEKLFF. As DNA, the CDR3 is TGCGCCAGCAGCCAAGAGGGGACAGGGGAAGCGACGACTAATGAAAAACTGTTTTTT.

V is TRBV6-5 and J is TRBJ2-2; 8 bases map to TRBD1. Germline CDR1 reads MNHEY; CDR2 reads SVGAGI. The CDR3 totals 15 residues. After removal of 1 base from V and 7 bases from J, the junction contained 5 bases not matched to a gene. CDR3 residues: CASSYFQGANGELFF. CDR3 bases: TGTGCCAGCAGTTACTTTCAGGGGGCGAACGGGGAGCTGTTTTTT.

Here the CDR3 reads CASSQRAGGEAFF. DNA for the CDR3: TGTGCCAGCAGCCAAAGGGCCGGGGGAGAAGCTTTCTTT. The gene calls are TRBV11-2 and TRBJ1-1; possibly TRBD1 for D (5 bases). The ends were cut back, 5 bases at V and 8 bases at J, with 15 bases in the middle. Germline V gene lookup returns CDR1 SGHAT and CDR2 FQNNGV. The CDR3 sequence is 13 residues long.

This rearrangement joins TRBV7-9 to TRBJ1-1; 9 nucleotides align to TRBD1. This CDR3 has 14 residues. With V trimmed by 5 bases and J by 3 bases, 4 bases remained unmatched. Per germline, CDR1 SEHNR and CDR2 FQNEAQ (reference sequence). Written as DNA, the CDR3 is TGTGCCAGCAGCGCCCGGGACAGGGACACTGAAGCTTTCTTT. Amino acid sequence: CASSARDRDTEAFF.

The V gene is TRBV5-4, the J gene TRBJ1-3; D possibly corresponds to TRBD1 (5 bases). Deletions cut 3 bases from V and 6 bases from J, with 19 bases between. The germline V gene has CDR1 SGHNT and CDR2 YYREEE (reference sequence). This CDR3 spans 16 amino acids. The CDR3 loop is CASSSPAGRLANTIYF. In DNA form, the CDR3 reads TGTGCCAGCAGCTCCCCGGCAGGGCGGCTGGCAAACACCATATATTTT.

V usage is TRBV18 and J usage is TRBJ2-7; tentative D call: TRBD2 (5 bases). The CDR3 totals 13 residues. Trimming pared 3 bases from V and 3 bases from J, leaving 9 bases between. CDR1 KGHSH and CDR2 LQKENI come from the germline V gene. The chain's CDR3 is CASSPASSYEQYF. As DNA, the CDR3 is TGTGCCAGCTCACCGGCTAGCAGCTACGAGCAGTACTTC.

V usage is TRBV19 and J usage is TRBJ2-6, with 10 bases fitting TRBD2. Germline CDR1 LNHDA, CDR2 SQIVND (reference sequence). CDR3 size: 17 residues. The V segment lost 5 bases and the J segment 4 bases; nucleotides outside the gene matches: 8. Here the CDR3 DNA reads TGTGCCAGTAGTTTACTAGCGGGGCTTAGGGGGGCCAACGTCCTGACTTTC. As protein: CASSLLAGLRGANVLTF. The full variable domain, with the rest looked up from reference TRBV19 and TRBJ2-6, is DGGITQSPKYLFRKEGQNVTLSCEQNLNHDAMYWYRQDPGQGLRLIYYSQIVNDFQKGDIAEGYSVSREKKESFPLTVTSAQKNPTAFYLCASSLLAGLRGANVLTFGAGSRLTVL.

V is TRBV30 and J is TRBJ2-1, with D unclear. Germline V gene sequence: CDR1 GTSNPN, CDR2 SVGIG (reference sequence). The ends were cut back, 0 bases at V and 7 bases at J, with 10 bases in the middle. This CDR3 has 13 residues. CDR3 sequence: CAWSVRLQNEQFF. The CDR3 nucleotides read TGTGCCTGGAGTGTAAGACTTCAGAATGAGCAGTTCTTC.

Notes on this clone: Compared with germline, one end of the junction differs, possibly owing to a read error. V gene TRBV7-9 combines with J gene TRBJ2-3; TRBD2 aligns across 9 bases. Germline V gene lookup returns CDR1 SEHNR and CDR2 FQNEAQ (reference sequence). The CDR3 spans 16 residues. This CDR3 is CSSSFIAGVGTDTQYF. The CDR3 nucleotides read TGTTCCAGCAGCTTTATAGCGGGGGTGGGCACAGATACGCAGTATTTT.

This chain links TRBV5-6 with TRBJ2-5, with D possibly being TRBD2 (6 bases). The CDR3 loop spans 14 amino acids. Germline lookup yields CDR1 SGHDT and CDR2 YYEEEE. V shed 4 bases and J shed 2 bases, with 12 bases lying between them. CDR3 residues: CASSPPSDQETQYF. The CDR3 bases are TGTGCCAGCAGCCCCCCTAGCGATCAAGAGACCCAGTACTTC.

The DNA for the CDR3 is TGTGCCAGCACCAGACAGGGGGGAAAGACCCAGTACTTC. Translating it yields CASTRQGGKTQYF. The V gene is TRBV6-1, the J gene TRBJ2-5; 9 nucleotides agree with TRBD1. The V and J ends lost 7 bases and 6 bases, in that order; junction bases with no gene match: 6. The CDR3 is 13 residues long. CDR1 and CDR2 from the germline V gene are MNHNS and SASEGT.

J is TRBJ2-3 and V is TRBV29-1; 10 bases agree with TRBD2. CDR3 length: 14 residues. J lost 1 base, V lost 3 bases, and 1 base had no gene match. From germline, CDR1 is SQVTM and CDR2 ANQGSEA. The chain's CDR3 is CSVDGTSGTDTQYF. The DNA for the CDR3 is TGCAGCGTTGATGGGACTAGCGGCACAGATACGCAGTATTTT.

This chain links TRBV10-3 with TRBJ2-1; TRBD2 matches 7 bases. This CDR3 is 16 amino acids long. V lost 7 bases and J lost 0; bases outside the gene matches: 9. Germline-derived CDR1 and CDR2 are ENHRY and SYGVKD. As DNA, the CDR3 is TGTGCCATCACCCCGACTAGCATGAACTCCTACAATGAGCAGTTCTTC. Translated, it gives CAITPTSMNSYNEQFF.

The chain combines TRBV6-6 with TRBJ2-1; TRBD1 is a possible D gene (5 bases). Germline assignment: CDR1 MNHNY and CDR2 SVGAGI (reference sequence). Between the trimmed V and J ends, which lost 0 bases and 8 bases, there was a span of 5 bases. CDR3 length: 12 residues. For the CDR3, the DNA is TGTGCCAGCAGTTACTCAGGGGATGAGCAGTTCTTC. Encoded protein: CASSYSGDEQFF.

This clone is a singleton in its sample. V and J are TRBV5-1 and TRBJ2-1; D not certain. This CDR3 has 12 residues. Germline values: CDR1 SGHRS, CDR2 YFSETQ. V lost 1 base and J lost 6, with 5 bases in between. CDR3: CASSLPGNEQFF. CDR3 nucleotides: TGCGCCAGCAGCTTGCCGGGCAATGAGCAGTTCTTC.

CDR3 loop: CASRGRDSYEQYF. As DNA, the CDR3 is TGTGCCAGTCGTGGGCGGGACTCCTACGAGCAGTACTTC. The V gene is TRBV19, the J gene TRBJ2-7, with a tentative D call TRBD2 (6 bases). The germline V gene encodes CDR1 LNHDA and CDR2 SQIVND (reference sequence). The CDR3 runs to 13 residues. With 8 bases removed from V and 0 bases from J, the gap between germline ends came to 11 bases.

This clone was seen a single time. The CDR3 DNA follows: TGTGCCAGCAGTTTGTATCCGAGGGATCGGTACGAGCAGTACTTC. Amino acid sequence: CASSLYPRDRYEQYF. The rearrangement links TRBV27 to TRBJ2-7; TRBD2 is a possible D gene (5 bases). This CDR3 has 15 residues. The germline V gene has CDR1 MNHEY and CDR2 SMNVEV (reference sequence). V lost 3 bases to trimming and J lost 4 bases, with 16 bases between them.

The chain links TRBV7-9 to TRBJ1-1; 8 nucleotides agree with TRBD1. Trimming at V came to 7 bases and at J to 2 bases, leaving 9 bases not matched to a gene. CDR1 SEHNR and CDR2 FQNEAQ come from the germline V gene (reference sequence). The CDR3 contains 15 residues. CDR3 amino acids: CASTHSGTGNTEAFF. CDR3 DNA: TGTGCCAGCACCCACTCCGGGACAGGCAACACTGAAGCTTTCTTT.

The J gene is TRBJ2-7, the V gene TRBV5-1; 14 nucleotides match TRBD2. The ends lost 0 bases at V and 6 bases at J; junction bases unmatched: 11. This CDR3 comprises 18 residues. Germline V CDR1 and CDR2: SGHRS, YFSETQ. CDR3 DNA: TGCGCCAGCAGCTTGGCCGGGACTAGCGGGAGATCAGTGGGCGAGCAGTACTTC. Its translation is CASSLAGTSGRSVGEQYF.

A note on this clone: Distinct nucleotide sequences in the sample also encode this CDR3. The V gene is TRBV10-3, the J gene TRBJ2-5, with D perhaps matching TRBD1 (5 bases). The V end lost 4 bases, the J end lost 2 bases, and 8 bases lay between the germline ends. CDR1 is ENHRY, CDR2 SYGVKD, per germline. The CDR3 length is 13 residues. In nucleotides, the CDR3 is TGTGCCATCAGTGGTACAGGTCAAGAGACCCAGTACTTC. Translated, it gives CAISGTGQETQYF.

The V gene is TRBV12-5, the J gene TRBJ2-3; 8 bases match TRBD2. The CDR3 runs to 18 residues. The trim removed 2 bases at V and 0 bases at J, leaving 10 bases unmatched. Germline CDR1 LGHNT, CDR2 FRNRAP. CDR3 nucleotide sequence: TGTGCTAGTGGTTTGCACCTTCGCGGACTAGCAAGCACAGATACGCAGTATTTT. This encodes CASGLHLRGLASTDTQYF.

This chain links TRBV11-1 with TRBJ2-3; 12 bases are shared with TRBD2. Trimming at V came to 6 bases and at J to 2 bases, leaving 3 bases not matched to a gene. CDR3 length: 15 residues. Germline V gene sequence: CDR1 SGHAT, CDR2 FQDESV (reference sequence). The CDR3 coding sequence is TGTGCCAGCAGTCGACTAGCGGGAGTCACAGATACGCAGTATTTT. As protein: CASSRLAGVTDTQYF.

The table lists this clone with a few counts. The CDR3, as DNA: TGTGCCTGGAGTACCCCGCCTGGGGGCATGAACACTGAAGCTTTCTTT. Amino acids: CAWSTPPGGMNTEAFF. The chain carries TRBV30 and TRBJ1-1; D might be TRBD1 (6 bases). CDR3 size: 16 residues. Germline CDR1 is GTSNPN and CDR2 is SVGIG (reference sequence). The germline V and J ends were trimmed by 2 bases and 0 bases, with 16 bases remaining between them.